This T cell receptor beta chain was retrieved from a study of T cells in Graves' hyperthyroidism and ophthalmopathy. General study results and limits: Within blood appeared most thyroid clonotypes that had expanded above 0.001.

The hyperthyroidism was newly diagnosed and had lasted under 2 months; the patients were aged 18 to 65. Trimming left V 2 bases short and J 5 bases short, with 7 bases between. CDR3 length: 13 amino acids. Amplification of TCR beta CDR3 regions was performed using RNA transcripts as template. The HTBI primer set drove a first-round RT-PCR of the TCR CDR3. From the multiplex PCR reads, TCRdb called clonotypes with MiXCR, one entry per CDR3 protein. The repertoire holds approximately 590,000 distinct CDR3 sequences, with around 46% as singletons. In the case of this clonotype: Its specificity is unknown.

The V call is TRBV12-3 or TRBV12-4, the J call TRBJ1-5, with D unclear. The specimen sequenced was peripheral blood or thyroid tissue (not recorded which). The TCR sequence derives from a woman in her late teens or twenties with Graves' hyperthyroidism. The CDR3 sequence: CASSLSTHQPQHF. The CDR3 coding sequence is TGTGCCAGCAGTTTATCAACCCATCAGCCCCAGCATTTT.